One T cell receptor (beta chain) is described in this entry. The sample is drawn from a study of blood T cell repertoires in COVID-19. In the study overall: The United States, Italy and Spain provided the acute and convalescent COVID-19 samples. The analysed material was cDNA or gDNA that came from T cells, B-cell-depleted T cells, or PBMCs.

Germline V lookup: CDR1 SQVTM, CDR2 ANQGSEA. Trimming at V came to 6 bases and at J to 2 bases, leaving 4 bases not matched to a gene. This CDR3 is built from 14 residues. How the authors handled the data: Amplification of reference gene primers provided the estimated nucleated cell counts. Using immunoSEQ multiplex PCR, the repertoire was profiled, and TCRdb retains in-frame clones only, with some absent. That table supplies the V and J calls and clone size; D and trimming were determined from the DNA. The sample lists 90,000 to 100,000 clones, roughly 70% occurring once. Sequencing input: peripheral blood. The TCR originated in a woman aged 55-70 years in a cohort sampled during active or convalescent COVID-19. V usage is TRBV29-1 and J usage is TRBJ1-5; 10 positions agree with TRBD1. This chain's CDR3 is CSVGTGAGNQPQHF. CDR3 sequence (DNA): TGCAGCGTGGGGACAGGGGCGGGCAATCAGCCCCAGCATTTT. The variable domain in full, with the rest retrieved from reference TRBV29-1 and TRBJ1-5, is SAVISQKPSRDICQRGTSLTIQCQVDSQVTMMFWYRQQPGQSLTLIATANQGSEATYESGFVIDKFPISRPNLTFSTLTVSNMSPEDSSIYLCSVGTGAGNQPQHFGDGTRLSIL.